One sample yielded the 13 T cell receptor beta chains listed below, sequenced in a study of response to subunit inactivated influenza vaccine. Using its own MiXCR run on the RT-PCR reads, TCRdb lists one record per CDR3 protein. The sample lists hundreds of thousands of distinct CDR3 sequences; about 7.6% were seen once. This specimen was PBMCs from blood, taken about 24 months after vaccination. The receptors stem from a man between 50 and 75 years old who received an inactivated influenza vaccine.

This clonotype was seen a handful of times. The V gene is TRBV7-9, the J gene TRBJ1-1, with TRBD1 identical over 9 bases. With V trimmed by 5 bases and J by 3 bases, 4 bases remained unmatched. This CDR3 is built from 14 residues. Germline CDR1 reads SEHNR; CDR2 reads FQNEAQ (reference sequence). Written as DNA, the CDR3 is TGTGCCAGCAGCCTCCGGGACAGGGACACTGAAGCTTTCTTT. Translated, it gives CASSLRDRDTEAFF.

This clonotype was recorded many times. The chain links TRBV29-1 to TRBJ2-7; 7 nucleotides agree with TRBD1. The V gene end was trimmed by 4 bases and the J gene end by 0 bases; junction bases not matched to a gene: 9. The V gene's germline CDR1 is SQVTM and CDR2 ANQGSEA. This CDR3 spans 15 amino acids. The CDR3 DNA follows: TGCAGCGTTGGCGCAGCCGACAGGGACTCCTACGAGCAGTACTTC. Translated: CSVGAADRDSYEQYF.

There are a few counts of this clonotype. One junction end disagrees with the germline gene, perhaps due to a read error. The chain combines TRBV12-3 or TRBV12-4 with TRBJ1-3; D is uncertain. This CDR3 has 14 amino acids. CDR3 coding DNA: TGTGCCGGCAGTTTCGCAGTCTCTGGAAACACCATATATTTT. Translated: CAGSFAVSGNTIYF.

The table lists this clonotype with a few counts. The chain uses TRBV3-1 and TRBJ2-7; D uncertain. Germline CDR1 and CDR2: LGHDT and YNNKEL (reference sequence). The CDR3 spans 15 residues. Trimming stripped 1 base from V and 0 bases from J, with 10 bases between. The CDR3 loop is CASSQVGSSSYEQYF. The CDR3, as DNA: TGTGCCAGCAGCCAAGTCGGCTCCAGCTCCTACGAGCAGTACTTC.

This clonotype showed up just a few times. The V and J genes are TRBV5-6 and TRBJ2-3, with 10 positions matching TRBD1. The CDR3 is 15 amino acids. V was pared by 4 bases and J by 4 bases, with 6 bases of the junction left unmatched. Germline V gene data show CDR1 as SGHDT and CDR2 as YYEEEE. The CDR3: CASSRQGARADTQYF. Here the CDR3 DNA reads TGTGCCAGCAGCAGACAGGGGGCGCGGGCAGATACGCAGTATTTT.

This chain connects TRBV5-6 to TRBJ2-7; the D gene is possibly TRBD2 (6 bases). Trimming left V 5 bases short and J 6 bases short, with 18 bases between. CDR1 and CDR2 (germline): SGHDT, YYEEEE. The CDR3 runs to 14 residues. CDR3 DNA: TGTGCCAGCAGAGAATCGGGGACTCCCATCGAGCAGTACTTC. This sequence encodes CASRESGTPIEQYF. The variable domain in full, completed from reference TRBV5-6 and TRBJ2-7, reads DAGVTQSPTHLIKTRGQQVTLRCSPKSGHDTVSWYQQALGQGPQFIFQYYEEEERQRGNFPDRFSGHQFPNYSSELNVNALLLGDSALYLCASRESGTPIEQYFGPGTRLTVT.

In its sample, this clonotype was seen many times. V gene TRBV18 combines with J gene TRBJ1-1; 8 nucleotides agree with TRBD1. Trimming at V came to 2 bases and at J to 6 bases, leaving 2 bases not matched to a gene. There are 13 residues in the CDR3. Germline V lookup: CDR1 KGHSH, CDR2 LQKENI. The CDR3 nucleotides are TGTGCCAGCTCACCAACAGGGGGACCTGAAGCTTTCTTT. Its protein product is CASSPTGGPEAFF. The full variable domain, completed using reference TRBV18 and TRBJ1-1, is NAGVMQNPRHLVRRRGQEARLRCSPMKGHSHVYWYRQLPEEGLKFMVYLQKENIIDESGMPKERFSAEFPKEGPSILRIQQVVRGDSAAYFCASSPTGGPEAFFGQGTRLTVV.

This clonotype has just a few counts. The chain uses TRBV20-1 and TRBJ2-1; TRBD2 matches 9 bases. Losses at the gene ends were 5 bases for V and 0 bases for J; bases not matched to a gene: 5. The CDR3 covers 15 residues. CDR1 DFQATT and CDR2 SNEGSKA come from the germline V gene (reference sequence). The chain's CDR3 is CSASRSGSSYNEQFF. The CDR3, as DNA: TGCAGTGCTTCCCGTAGCGGGAGCTCCTACAATGAGCAGTTCTTC.

Comment on this clonotype: At one boundary the junction diverges from the germline segment, which might be a read error. The chain carries TRBV6-1 and TRBJ2-1; 15 bases map to TRBD2. The germline V gene has CDR1 MNHNS and CDR2 SASEGT. The CDR3 is 19 amino acids. In DNA form, the CDR3 reads TGTGCCAGCAGTCAAGCCCTCGGACTAGCGGGGGGGTCCTACAATGAGCAGTTCTTC. Protein: CASSQALGLAGGSYNEQFF.

The CDR3 is CSVDWNEKLFF. CDR3 bases: TGCAGCGTTGATTGGAATGAAAAACTGTTTTTT. The V and J genes are TRBV29-1 and TRBJ1-4; no clear D gene. This CDR3 has 11 residues. V gave up 3 bases and J gave up 5 bases, with 4 bases separating them. Looked up from germline, CDR1 is SQVTM and CDR2 is ANQGSEA.

This clonotype appeared a few times. The chain joins TRBV28 to TRBJ1-4, with a tentative D call TRBD1 (5 bases). This CDR3 has 14 amino acids. Trimming took off 8 bases at V and 6 bases at J, with 16 bases between the two ends. Germline assignment: CDR1 MDHEN and CDR2 SYDVKM. This chain's CDR3 is CASGRLWGDEKLFF. Written as DNA, the CDR3 is TGTGCCAGCGGCCGTCTTTGGGGGGATGAAAAACTGTTTTTT. The full variable domain, in which reference TRBV28 and TRBJ1-4 provide the parts outside the CDR3, is DVKVTQSSRYLVKRTGEKVFLECVQDMDHENMFWYRQDPGLGLRLIYFSYDVKMKEKGDIPEGYSVSREKKERFSLILESASTNQTSMYLCASGRLWGDEKLFFGSGTQLSVL.

This clonotype was detected a few times. The V and J genes are TRBV10-3 and TRBJ1-1; D possibly corresponds to TRBD1 (5 bases). V was clipped by 7 bases and J by 0 bases, with 9 bases between them. Germline CDR1 ENHRY, CDR2 SYGVKD. CDR3 length: 13 amino acids. The CDR3 bases are TGTGCCATCACCCGGGGCGTGAACACTGAAGCTTTCTTT. Translated: CAITRGVNTEAFF.

V gene TRBV5-1 combines with J gene TRBJ1-1, with a possible D match to TRBD1 (5 bases). Germline V gene lookup returns CDR1 SGHRS and CDR2 YFSETQ. The CDR3 is 15 residues long. Deletions cut 0 bases from V and 0 bases from J, with 9 bases between. Here the CDR3 DNA reads TGCGCCAGCAGCTTGGCGGACATTATGAACACTGAAGCTTTCTTT. Its protein product is CASSLADIMNTEAFF. Complete variable domain (other parts from reference TRBV5-1 and TRBJ1-1): KAGVTQTPRYLIKTRGQQVTLSCSPISGHRSVSWYQQTPGQGLQFLFEYFSETQRNKGNFPGRFSGRQFSNSRSEMNVSTLELGDSALYLCASSLADIMNTEAFFGQGTRLTVV.